The 23 T cell receptor beta chains below were found in one sample sequenced in a study of T-cell reconstitution after alpha-beta-depleted transplantation in children. It was with unique molecular identifiers that the TCRbeta library was prepared. TCRdb fed the PCR reads into MiXCR, producing one record per CDR3 protein. The data hold 350,000 to 400,000 distinct CDR3 sequences, with about 14% observed a single time. The sequencing here drew on PBMCs, taken from the stem cell graft. These receptors were taken from a human donor who donated a stem cell graft to a child with Fanconi anemia.

This clonotype has only a few counts. The rearrangement joins TRBV7-2 to TRBJ2-5, with D hard to call. The CDR3 runs 13 residues. CDR1 SGHTA and CDR2 FQGNSA come from the germline V gene. V shed 7 bases and J shed 5 bases, with 14 bases lying between them. The CDR3 spells CASTYMGLETQYF. The CDR3 nucleotides read TGTGCCAGCACCTACATGGGTCTGGAGACCCAGTACTTC.

In its sample, this clonotype was seen a few times. The chain links TRBV10-2 to TRBJ2-1, with unresolved D. V was clipped by 7 bases and J by 0 bases, with 10 bases between them. CDR1 is WSHSY, CDR2 SAAADI, per germline. The CDR3 totals 14 residues. The CDR3 DNA reads TGCGCCAGCACCCTAAACCCCTCCTACAATGAGCAGTTCTTC. Amino acid sequence: CASTLNPSYNEQFF.

This clonotype was seen a handful of times. The chain carries TRBV20-1 and TRBJ1-1; perhaps TRBD1 as D (6 bases). The germline CDR1 and CDR2 sequences are DFQATT and SNEGSKA (reference sequence). This CDR3 spans 14 amino acids. The V end was cut by 1 base, the J end by 1 base, with 10 bases between. CDR3 DNA: TGCAGTGCTAGAGGTCAGGGGTCGAACACTGAAGCTTTCTTT. Translating it yields CSARGQGSNTEAFF.

The chain couples TRBV29-1 to TRBJ2-7; the match to TRBD1 covers 8 bases. The CDR3 is 14 amino acids. J was trimmed by 7 bases and V by 1 base; bases with no gene match: 9. CDR1 is SQVTM and CDR2 is ANQGSEA in the germline V gene. CDR3 bases: TGCAGCGTTGAAGGGGGGACAGGACCTGAGGAGCAGTACTTC. This codes for CSVEGGTGPEEQYF.

This clonotype has just a few counts. This sequence joins TRBV9 and TRBJ2-7; D is undetermined. V was shortened by 0 bases and J by 3 bases, with 13 bases between the two germline ends. Germline assignment: CDR1 SGDLS and CDR2 YYNGEE. CDR3 length: 15 residues. CDR3 protein: CASSVGGTVDYEQYF. The CDR3 coding sequence is TGTGCCAGCAGCGTAGGGGGAACAGTCGACTACGAGCAGTACTTC.

The table lists this clonotype with a few counts. The genes are TRBV12-3 or TRBV12-4 and TRBJ2-3; 10 positions match TRBD2. The V gene end was trimmed by 5 bases and the J gene end by 5 bases; junction bases not matched to a gene: 7. The CDR3 has 15 residues. The CDR3 spells CASSVQRGGVDTQYF. The CDR3 region has the DNA TGTGCCAGCAGTGTCCAGCGGGGGGGCGTAGATACGCAGTATTTT.

The chain combines TRBV10-3 with TRBJ1-6; the match to TRBD1 covers 9 bases. CDR1 and CDR2 from the germline V gene are ENHRY and SYGVKD. There are 14 residues in the CDR3. After removal of 6 bases from V and 5 bases from J, the junction contained 2 bases not matched to a gene. CDR3 coding DNA: TGTGCCATCAGACGGGACAGGGATAATTCACCCCTCCACTTT. It encodes CAIRRDRDNSPLHF.

This clonotype was seen only a few times. V usage is TRBV11-2 and J usage is TRBJ2-2; D is unresolved. Trimming shortened V by 1 base and J by 4 bases, and 7 bases separated the two germline ends. CDR3 length: 14 residues. Germline-derived CDR1 and CDR2 are SGHAT and FQNNGV. The CDR3 DNA is TGTGCCAGCAGCTTAGTAGTAGCCACCGGGGAGCTGTTTTTT. As protein: CASSLVVATGELFF.

This clonotype was seen ten or more times. The chain recombines TRBV20-1 with TRBJ2-3; 7 bases map to TRBD1. The V gene's germline CDR1 is DFQATT and CDR2 SNEGSKA (reference sequence). This CDR3 comprises 14 residues. V lost 6 bases and J lost 1; bases outside the gene matches: 7. CDR3: CSAGRTGGTDTQYF. CDR3 in DNA: TGCAGTGCGGGTCGGACAGGCGGCACAGATACGCAGTATTTT.

For this clonotype: A junction end diverges from the germline sequence, so it may reflect a read error. This chain links TRBV20-1 with TRBJ2-4; tentatively, D is TRBD1 (6 bases). The CDR3 runs 15 residues. Germline CDR1 and CDR2: DFQATT and SNEGSKA (reference sequence). CDR3 sequence: CCASTGLGAKNIQYF. The CDR3 bases are TGCTGTGCTTCAACAGGGTTGGGCGCCAAAAACATTCAGTACTTC.

This clonotype was recorded at least ten times. The gene calls are TRBV7-9 and TRBJ1-2; D is ambiguous. V was trimmed by 4 bases and J by 5 bases, leaving 11 bases between them. The CDR3 consists of 13 residues. Looked up from germline, CDR1 is SEHNR and CDR2 is FQNEAQ (reference sequence). The CDR3 DNA reads as TGTGCCAGCAGCTCCACGGGTCCTTATGGCTACACCTTC. Translated: CASSSTGPYGYTF.

This clonotype was recorded many times. The V and J genes are TRBV5-1 and TRBJ1-2; TRBD1 matches 7 bases. Looked up from germline, CDR1 is SGHRS and CDR2 is YFSETQ. V shed 3 bases and J 3 bases; nucleotides not matched to a gene: 8. The CDR3 contains 15 residues. The CDR3 DNA is TGCGCCAGCAGCTCCGGAGGGACAGAACACTATGGCTACACCTTC. Residues: CASSSGGTEHYGYTF.

This chain uses TRBV7-8 with TRBJ2-2, with D possibly matching TRBD2 (7 bases). V was cut by 2 bases and J by 4 bases, with 14 bases left in between. Germline CDR1 is SGHVS and CDR2 is FQNEAQ. The CDR3 has 16 residues. The CDR3 DNA reads TGTGCCAGCAGCTTATATGGGGGGGACACCACCGGGGAGCTGTTTTTT. Protein sequence: CASSLYGGDTTGELFF.

Only a few counts were recorded for this clonotype. V and J are TRBV12-3 or TRBV12-4 and TRBJ2-2; 10 nucleotides align to TRBD1. J lost 5 bases, V lost 0 bases, and 6 bases had no gene match. The CDR3 covers 17 residues. The CDR3 protein is CASSLALRTGGTGELFF. As DNA, the CDR3 is TGTGCCAGCAGTTTAGCGCTCCGGACAGGGGGGACCGGGGAGCTGTTTTTT.

This clonotype showed up just a few times. The rearrangement uses TRBV18 and TRBJ1-1, with 10 bases identical to TRBD1. CDR1 and CDR2 from the germline V gene are KGHSH and LQKENI. This CDR3 has 16 residues. The junction had 8 bases not matched to a gene; V was cut back by 2 bases and J by 5 bases. The CDR3 nucleotides are TGTGCCAGCTCACCAAACCCCGGGACAGGGGAAACTGAAGCTTTCTTT. Its protein product is CASSPNPGTGETEAFF.

This clonotype came up a few times. The rearrangement joins TRBV5-1 to TRBJ2-3, with 9 bases lining up with TRBD1. Unmatched junction bases numbered 21, after V lost 3 bases and J lost 4 bases. Germline CDR1 SGHRS, CDR2 YFSETQ. The CDR3 loop spans 20 amino acids. CDR3 loop: CASSSLGQGSLNSPADTQYF. CDR3 nucleotide sequence: TGCGCCAGCAGCTCCCTGGGACAGGGAAGCCTCAACTCCCCCGCAGATACGCAGTATTTT.

This clonotype was picked up many times. The rearrangement uses TRBV7-2 and TRBJ2-2; D is ambiguous. This CDR3 comprises 15 residues. Trimming took off 5 bases at V and 4 bases at J, with 14 bases between the two ends. Looked up from germline, CDR1 is SGHTA and CDR2 is FQGNSA. As DNA, the CDR3 is TGTGCCAGCAGCCTCCGTTGGGGTAGCACCGGGGAGCTGTTTTTT. Protein product: CASSLRWGSTGELFF.

This clonotype was recorded a few times. The chain carries TRBV6-2 or TRBV6-3 and TRBJ1-3; the D is unclear. V lost 6 bases and J 1 base, leaving 13 bases between the germline ends. The V gene's germline CDR1 is MNHEY and CDR2 SVGEGT. The CDR3 has 15 residues. CDR3 amino acids: CASRFDGASGNTIYF. DNA for the CDR3: TGTGCCAGCAGATTTGACGGAGCTTCTGGAAACACCATATATTTT.

This clonotype occurred a few times. One junction end does not reproduce the germline sequence, and a read error may be involved. The chain uses TRBV7-7 and TRBJ2-3, with 9 bases identical to TRBD1. Germline CDR1 reads SSHAT; CDR2 reads FNYEAQ (reference sequence). The length of the CDR3 is 18 residues. CDR3 in amino acids: CASSLGQQGAPGTDTQYF. The DNA for the CDR3 is TGTGCTAGCAGCTTAGGTCAACAGGGGGCCCCTGGTACAGATACGCAGTATTTT.

At least ten counts were recorded for this clonotype. The gene calls are TRBV12-3 or TRBV12-4 and TRBJ2-1; the D gene is possibly TRBD2 (5 bases). The CDR3 runs 14 residues. Trimming took off 5 bases at V and 4 bases at J, with 12 bases between the two ends. The CDR3 here is CASSPTREYNEQFF. DNA for the CDR3: TGTGCCAGCAGTCCTACTAGGGAGTACAATGAGCAGTTCTTC.

This chain links TRBV20-1 with TRBJ2-1, with 9 bases matching TRBD2. CDR1 and CDR2 from the germline V gene are DFQATT and SNEGSKA (reference sequence). This CDR3 has 14 residues. The V segment lost 1 base and the J segment 4 bases; nucleotides outside the gene matches: 2. CDR3: CSARGLADYNEQFF. The CDR3 coding sequence is TGCAGTGCTAGAGGACTAGCGGATTACAATGAGCAGTTCTTC.

The rearrangement links TRBV11-2 to TRBJ2-5; TRBD2 aligns across 14 bases. The CDR3 consists of 19 residues. Germline loops: CDR1 SGHAT, CDR2 FQNNGV. The V gene end was trimmed by 0 bases and the J gene end by 1 base; junction bases not matched to a gene: 7. As DNA, the CDR3 is TGTGCCAGCAGCTTAGATGGGGGACTAGCGGGAGTTTTCCAAGAGACCCAGTACTTC. This encodes CASSLDGGLAGVFQETQYF.

The chain carries TRBV11-2 and TRBJ1-5, with D perhaps matching TRBD1 (5 bases). The CDR3 has 17 residues. From germline, CDR1 is SGHAT and CDR2 FQNNGV. V lost 5 bases to trimming and J lost 3 bases, with 20 bases between them. The CDR3 DNA sequence: TGTGCCAGCAGCCCATCTCCTACGGGGCGGTTCAATCAGCCCCAGCATTTT. It yields the protein CASSPSPTGRFNQPQHF.